This record covers a single T cell receptor (beta chain). Measured with immunoSEQ multiplex PCR; TCRdb has only the in-frame clones, and not every one. The table shows roughly 80,000 clones, with just over 90% occurring only once. V was clipped by 4 bases and J by 1 base; unmatched bases: 9. In germline, CDR1 is LNHDA, CDR2 SQIVND (reference sequence). CDR3 length: 17 residues. The sample is drawn from a study of T cell changes during pregnancy in multiple sclerosis. The J gene is TRBJ1-5, the V gene TRBV19, with 8 bases matching TRBD1. The sample consisted of peripheral blood, taken before pregnancy. This clonotype was obtained from a female donor with multiple sclerosis, enrolled in a pregnancy study. The CDR3 DNA reads as TGTGCCAGTAGTAAACGACAGGGGCCCAAGAGCAATCAGCCCCAGCATTTT. It codes for CASSKRQGPKSNQPQHF.